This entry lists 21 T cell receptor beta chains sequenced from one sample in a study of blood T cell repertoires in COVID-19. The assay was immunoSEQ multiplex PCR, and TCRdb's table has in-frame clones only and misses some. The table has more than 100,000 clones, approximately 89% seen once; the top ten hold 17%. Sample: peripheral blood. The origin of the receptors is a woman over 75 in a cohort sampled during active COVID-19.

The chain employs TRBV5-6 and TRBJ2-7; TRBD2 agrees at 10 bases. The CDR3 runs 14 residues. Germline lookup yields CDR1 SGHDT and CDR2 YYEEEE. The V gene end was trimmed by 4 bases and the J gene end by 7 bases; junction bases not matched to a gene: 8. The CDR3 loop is CASSPLAGVGEQYF. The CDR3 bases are TGTGCCAGCAGCCCGCTAGCGGGAGTTGGTGAGCAGTACTTC.

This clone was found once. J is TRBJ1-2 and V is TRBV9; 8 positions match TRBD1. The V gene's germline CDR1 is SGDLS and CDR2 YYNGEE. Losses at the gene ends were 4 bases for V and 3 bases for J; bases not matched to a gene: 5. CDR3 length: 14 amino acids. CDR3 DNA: TGTGCCAGCAGCCCGGGACAGGTGGACTATGGCTACACCTTC. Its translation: CASSPGQVDYGYTF.

For the CDR3, the DNA is TGTGCCACCAGTGATCGGGGGTCTCGGCAGGGCAATCAGCCCCAGCATTTT. Protein sequence: CATSDRGSRQGNQPQHF. V usage is TRBV24-1 and J usage is TRBJ1-5, with D tentatively TRBD1 (5 bases). Between the trimmed V and J ends, which lost 3 bases and 2 bases, there was a span of 16 bases. The CDR3 extends over 17 amino acids. Per the germline V gene, CDR1 is KGHDR and CDR2 is SFDVKD.

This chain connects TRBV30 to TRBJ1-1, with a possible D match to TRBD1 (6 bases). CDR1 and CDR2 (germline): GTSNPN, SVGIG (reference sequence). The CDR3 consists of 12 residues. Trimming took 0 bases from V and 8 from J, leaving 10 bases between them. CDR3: CAWSVQQGEAFF. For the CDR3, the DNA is TGTGCCTGGAGTGTCCAGCAGGGGGAAGCTTTCTTT.

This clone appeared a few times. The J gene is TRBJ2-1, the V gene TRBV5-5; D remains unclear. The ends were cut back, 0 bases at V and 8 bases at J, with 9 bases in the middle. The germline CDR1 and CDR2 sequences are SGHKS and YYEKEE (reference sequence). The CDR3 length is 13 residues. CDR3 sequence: CASSLGNPDEQFF. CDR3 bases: TGTGCCAGCAGCTTGGGTAATCCCGATGAGCAGTTCTTC.

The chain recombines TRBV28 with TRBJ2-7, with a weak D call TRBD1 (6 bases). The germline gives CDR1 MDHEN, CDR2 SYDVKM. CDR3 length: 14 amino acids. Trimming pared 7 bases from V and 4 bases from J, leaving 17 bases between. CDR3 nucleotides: TGTGCCAGCAATAACAGGGCTAGTTCTTACGAGCAGTACTTC. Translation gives CASNNRASSYEQYF.

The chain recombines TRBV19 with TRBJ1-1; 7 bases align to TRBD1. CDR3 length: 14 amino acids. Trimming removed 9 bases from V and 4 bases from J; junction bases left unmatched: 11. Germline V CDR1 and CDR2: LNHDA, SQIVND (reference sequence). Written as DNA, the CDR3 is TGTGCCAGCATCAGAGGGGGACAGTCCACTGAAGCTTTCTTT. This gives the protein CASIRGGQSTEAFF.

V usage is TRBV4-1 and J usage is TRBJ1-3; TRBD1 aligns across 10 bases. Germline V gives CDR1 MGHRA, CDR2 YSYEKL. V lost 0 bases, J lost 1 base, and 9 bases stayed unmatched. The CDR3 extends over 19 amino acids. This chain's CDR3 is CASSQDLRQGALSGNTIYF. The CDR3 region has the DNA TGCGCCAGCAGCCAAGATCTTAGACAGGGGGCCCTATCTGGAAACACCATATATTTT.

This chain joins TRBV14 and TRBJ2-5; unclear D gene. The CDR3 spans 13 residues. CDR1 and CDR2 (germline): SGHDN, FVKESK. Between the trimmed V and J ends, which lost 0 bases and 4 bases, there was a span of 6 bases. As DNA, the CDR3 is TGTGCCAGCAGCCAAGATTCAGTAGAGACCCAGTACTTC. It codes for CASSQDSVETQYF.

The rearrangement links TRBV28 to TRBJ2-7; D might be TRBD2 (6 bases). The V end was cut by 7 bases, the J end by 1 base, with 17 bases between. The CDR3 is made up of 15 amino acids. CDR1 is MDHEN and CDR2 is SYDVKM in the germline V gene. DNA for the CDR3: TGTGCCAGCAATCTGGGCGGTGGGGGGTCCTACGAGCAGTACTTC. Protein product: CASNLGGGGSYEQYF. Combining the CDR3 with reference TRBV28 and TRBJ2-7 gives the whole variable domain DVKVTQSSRYLVKRTGEKVFLECVQDMDHENMFWYRQDPGLGLRLIYFSYDVKMKEKGDIPEGYSVSREKKERFSLILESASTNQTSMYLCASNLGGGGSYEQYFGPGTRLTVT.

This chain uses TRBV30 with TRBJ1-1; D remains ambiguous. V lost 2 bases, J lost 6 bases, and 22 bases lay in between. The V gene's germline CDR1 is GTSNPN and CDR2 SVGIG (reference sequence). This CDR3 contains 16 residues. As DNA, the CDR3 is TGTGCCTGGAGTCGGTATCAGACATTAACAACAGCTGAAGCTTTCTTT. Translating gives CAWSRYQTLTTAEAFF.

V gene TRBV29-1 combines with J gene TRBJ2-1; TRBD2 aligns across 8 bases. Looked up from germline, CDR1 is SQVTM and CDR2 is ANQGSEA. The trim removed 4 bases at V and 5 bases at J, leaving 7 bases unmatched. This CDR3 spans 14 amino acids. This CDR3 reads CSVVQAGADNEQFF. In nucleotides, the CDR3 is TGCAGCGTTGTACAAGCGGGGGCCGACAATGAGCAGTTCTTC.

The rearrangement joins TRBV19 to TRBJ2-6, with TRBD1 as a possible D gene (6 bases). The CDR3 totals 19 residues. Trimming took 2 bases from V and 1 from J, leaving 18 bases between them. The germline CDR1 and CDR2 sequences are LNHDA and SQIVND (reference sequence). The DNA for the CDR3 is TGTGCCAGTAGTATATCAACAGGGAGTCCTTCGTCTGGGGCCAACGTCCTGACTTTC. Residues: CASSISTGSPSSGANVLTF.

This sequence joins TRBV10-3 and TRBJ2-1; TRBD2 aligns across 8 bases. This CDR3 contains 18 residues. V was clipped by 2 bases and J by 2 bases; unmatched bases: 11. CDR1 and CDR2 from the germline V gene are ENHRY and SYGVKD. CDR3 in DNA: TGTGCCATCAGTGAGACCCCCGGGAGGGGAGGGCCCTACAATGAGCAGTTCTTC. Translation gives CAISETPGRGGPYNEQFF.

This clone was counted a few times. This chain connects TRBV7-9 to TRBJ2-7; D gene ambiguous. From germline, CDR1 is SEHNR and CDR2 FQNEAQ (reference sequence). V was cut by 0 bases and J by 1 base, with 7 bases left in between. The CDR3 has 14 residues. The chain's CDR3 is CASSLAAVSYEQYF. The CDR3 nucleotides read TGTGCCAGCAGCTTAGCGGCAGTTTCCTACGAGCAGTACTTC.

This CDR3 is CASSGTGYQPQHF. The DNA of the CDR3 is TGTGCCAGCTCTGGGACAGGGTATCAGCCCCAGCATTTT. V and J are TRBV2 and TRBJ1-5; 9 nucleotides match TRBD1. Germline-derived CDR1 and CDR2 are SNHLY and FYNNEI. The trim removed 8 bases at V and 5 bases at J, leaving 4 bases unmatched. The CDR3 covers 13 residues.

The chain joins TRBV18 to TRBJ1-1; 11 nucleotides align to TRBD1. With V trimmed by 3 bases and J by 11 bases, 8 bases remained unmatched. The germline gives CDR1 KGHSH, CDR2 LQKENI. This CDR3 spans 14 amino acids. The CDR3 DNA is TGTGCCAGCTCACCCGGGACAGGGGGGCCTGTGGCTTTCTTT. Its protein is CASSPGTGGPVAFF.

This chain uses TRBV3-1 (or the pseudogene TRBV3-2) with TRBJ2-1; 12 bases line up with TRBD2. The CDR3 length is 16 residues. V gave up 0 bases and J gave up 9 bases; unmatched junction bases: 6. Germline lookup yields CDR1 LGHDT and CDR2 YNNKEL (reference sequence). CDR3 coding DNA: TGTGCCAGCAGCCAAGAGCTAGCGGGGGGGCCTGGTGAGCAGTTCTTC. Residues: CASSQELAGGPGEQFF.

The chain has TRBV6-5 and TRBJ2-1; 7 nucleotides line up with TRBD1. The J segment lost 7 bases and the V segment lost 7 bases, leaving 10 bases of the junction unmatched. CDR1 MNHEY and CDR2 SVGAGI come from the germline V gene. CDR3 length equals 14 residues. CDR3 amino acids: CASMKGASLNEQFF. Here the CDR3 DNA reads TGTGCCAGCATGAAGGGGGCATCCCTTAATGAGCAGTTCTTC.

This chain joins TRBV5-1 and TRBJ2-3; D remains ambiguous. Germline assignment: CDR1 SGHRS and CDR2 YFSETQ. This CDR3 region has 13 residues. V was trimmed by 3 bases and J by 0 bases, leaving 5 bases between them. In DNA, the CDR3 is TGCGCCAGCAGCTCGACTAGCACAGATACGCAGTATTTT. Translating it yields CASSSTSTDTQYF.

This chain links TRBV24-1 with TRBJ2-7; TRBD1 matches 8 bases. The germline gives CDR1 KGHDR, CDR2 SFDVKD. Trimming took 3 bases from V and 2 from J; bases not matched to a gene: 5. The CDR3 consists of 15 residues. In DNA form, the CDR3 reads TGTGCCACCAGTGATCCCGGGACAGGAACCTACGAGCAGTACTTC. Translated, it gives CATSDPGTGTYEQYF.